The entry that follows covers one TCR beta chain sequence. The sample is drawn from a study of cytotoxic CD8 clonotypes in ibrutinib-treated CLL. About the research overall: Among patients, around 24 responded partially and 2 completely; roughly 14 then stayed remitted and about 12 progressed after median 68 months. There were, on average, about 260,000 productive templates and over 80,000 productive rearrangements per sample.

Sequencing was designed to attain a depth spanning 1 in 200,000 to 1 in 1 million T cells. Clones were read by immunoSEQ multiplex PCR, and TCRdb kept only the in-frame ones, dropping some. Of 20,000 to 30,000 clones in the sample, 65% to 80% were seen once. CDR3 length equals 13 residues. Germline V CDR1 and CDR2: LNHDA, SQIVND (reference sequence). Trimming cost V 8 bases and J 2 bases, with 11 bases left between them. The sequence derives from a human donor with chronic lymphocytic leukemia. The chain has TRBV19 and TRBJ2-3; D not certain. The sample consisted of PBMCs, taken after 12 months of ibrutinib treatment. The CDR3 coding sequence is TGTGCCAGTTCGGTGGGCAACACAGATACGCAGTATTTT. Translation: CASSVGNTDTQYF.